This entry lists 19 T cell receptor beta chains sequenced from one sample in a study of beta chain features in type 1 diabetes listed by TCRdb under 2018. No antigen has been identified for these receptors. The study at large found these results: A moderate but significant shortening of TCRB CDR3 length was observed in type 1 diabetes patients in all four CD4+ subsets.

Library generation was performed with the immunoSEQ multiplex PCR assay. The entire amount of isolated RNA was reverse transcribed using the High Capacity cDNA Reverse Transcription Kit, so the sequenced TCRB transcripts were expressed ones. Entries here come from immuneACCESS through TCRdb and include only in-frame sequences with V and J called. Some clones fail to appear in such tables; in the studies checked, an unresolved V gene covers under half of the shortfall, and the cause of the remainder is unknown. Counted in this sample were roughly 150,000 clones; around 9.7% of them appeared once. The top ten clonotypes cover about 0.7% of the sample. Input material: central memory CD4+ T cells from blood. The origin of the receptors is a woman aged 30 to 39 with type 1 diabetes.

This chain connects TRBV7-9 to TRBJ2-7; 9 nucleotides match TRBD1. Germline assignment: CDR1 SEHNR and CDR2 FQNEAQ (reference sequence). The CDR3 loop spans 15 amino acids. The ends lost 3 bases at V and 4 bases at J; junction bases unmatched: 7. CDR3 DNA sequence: TGTGCCAGCAGCTTTTCGGACAGGGGTATGTACGAGCAGTACTTC. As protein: CASSFSDRGMYEQYF.

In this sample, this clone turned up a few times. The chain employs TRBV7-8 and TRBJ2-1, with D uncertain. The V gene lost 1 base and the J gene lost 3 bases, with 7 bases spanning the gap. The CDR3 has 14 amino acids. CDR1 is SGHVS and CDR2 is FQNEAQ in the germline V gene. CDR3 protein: CASSLGDNYNEQFF. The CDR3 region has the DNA TGTGCCAGCAGCTTAGGTGACAACTACAATGAGCAGTTCTTC.

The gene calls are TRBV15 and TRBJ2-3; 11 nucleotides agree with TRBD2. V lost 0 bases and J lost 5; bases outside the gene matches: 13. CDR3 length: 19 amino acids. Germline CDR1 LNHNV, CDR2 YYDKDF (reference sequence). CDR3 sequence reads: CATSRDLGVAGGPKDTQYF. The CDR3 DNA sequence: TGTGCCACCAGCAGAGATTTAGGTGTAGCGGGAGGGCCGAAAGATACGCAGTATTTT.

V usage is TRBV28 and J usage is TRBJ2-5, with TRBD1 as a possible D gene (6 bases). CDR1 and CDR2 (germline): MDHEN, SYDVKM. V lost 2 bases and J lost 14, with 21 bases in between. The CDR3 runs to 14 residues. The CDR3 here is CASSLGGPRQVGYF. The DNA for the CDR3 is TGTGCCAGCAGTTTAGGTGGACCTAGACAGGTGGGCTACTTC.

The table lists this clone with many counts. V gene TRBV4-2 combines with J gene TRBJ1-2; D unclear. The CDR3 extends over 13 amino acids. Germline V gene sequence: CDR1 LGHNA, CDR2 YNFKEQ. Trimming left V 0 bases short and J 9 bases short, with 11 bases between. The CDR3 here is CASSQEIARSYTF. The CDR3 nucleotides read TGTGCCAGCAGCCAAGAAATCGCGCGGAGCTACACCTTC.

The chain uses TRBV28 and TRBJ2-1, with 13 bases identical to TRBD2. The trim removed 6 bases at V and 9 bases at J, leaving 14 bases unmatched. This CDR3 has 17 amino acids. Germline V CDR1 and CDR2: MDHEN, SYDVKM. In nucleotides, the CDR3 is TGTGCCAGCAGCTTACCTTTGCGGACTAGCGGGAGTACTGAGCAGTTCTTC. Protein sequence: CASSLPLRTSGSTEQFF.

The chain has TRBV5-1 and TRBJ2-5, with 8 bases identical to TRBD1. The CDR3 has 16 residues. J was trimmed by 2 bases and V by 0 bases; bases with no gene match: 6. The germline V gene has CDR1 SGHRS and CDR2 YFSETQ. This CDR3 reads CASSLASGQAQETQYF. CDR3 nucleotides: TGCGCCAGCAGCTTGGCCTCGGGACAGGCTCAAGAGACCCAGTACTTC.

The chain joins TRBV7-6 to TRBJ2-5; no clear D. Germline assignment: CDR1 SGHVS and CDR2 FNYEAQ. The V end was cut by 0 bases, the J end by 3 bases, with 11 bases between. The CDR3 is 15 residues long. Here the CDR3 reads CASSLAGTAEETQYF. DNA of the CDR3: TGTGCCAGCAGCTTAGCGGGCACGGCCGAAGAGACCCAGTACTTC.

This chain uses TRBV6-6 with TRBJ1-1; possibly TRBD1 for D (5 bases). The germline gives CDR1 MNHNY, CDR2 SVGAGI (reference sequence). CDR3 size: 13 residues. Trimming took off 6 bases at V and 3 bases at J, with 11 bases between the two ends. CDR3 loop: CASRDNWDTEAFF. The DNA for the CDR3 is TGTGCCAGCAGGGACAATTGGGACACTGAAGCTTTCTTT.

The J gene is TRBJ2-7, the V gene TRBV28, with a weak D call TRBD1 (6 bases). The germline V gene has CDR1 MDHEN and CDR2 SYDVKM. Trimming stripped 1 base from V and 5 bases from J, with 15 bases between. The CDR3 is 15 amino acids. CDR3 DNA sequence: TGTGCCAGCAGTTTATCGTCTACAGGGTCCCACGAGCAGTACTTC. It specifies CASSLSSTGSHEQYF.

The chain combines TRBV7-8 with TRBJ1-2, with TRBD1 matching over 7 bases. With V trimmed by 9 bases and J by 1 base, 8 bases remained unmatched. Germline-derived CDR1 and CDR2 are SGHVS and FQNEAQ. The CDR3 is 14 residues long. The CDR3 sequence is CASRPGQNNYGYTF. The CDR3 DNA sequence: TGTGCCAGTAGACCGGGACAGAATAACTATGGCTACACCTTC.

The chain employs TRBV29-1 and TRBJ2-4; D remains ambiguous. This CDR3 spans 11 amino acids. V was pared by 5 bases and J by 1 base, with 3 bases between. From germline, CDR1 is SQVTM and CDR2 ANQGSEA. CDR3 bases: TGCAGCGTTCTGGCCAAAAACATTCAGTACTTC. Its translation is CSVLAKNIQYF.

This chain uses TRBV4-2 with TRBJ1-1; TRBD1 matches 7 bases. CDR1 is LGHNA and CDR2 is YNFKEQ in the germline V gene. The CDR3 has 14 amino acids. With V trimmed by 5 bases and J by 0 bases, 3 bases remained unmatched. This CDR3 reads CASSDRALNTEAFF. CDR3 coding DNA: TGTGCCAGCAGCGACAGGGCTTTGAACACTGAAGCTTTCTTT.

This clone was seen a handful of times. CDR3 residues: CASSPSGTGIVDEQFF. CDR3 nucleotide sequence: TGTGCCAGCAGCCCTTCAGGGACAGGGATTGTAGATGAGCAGTTCTTC. This chain uses TRBV9 with TRBJ2-1, with 9 bases lining up with TRBD1. The CDR3 has 16 amino acids. Germline V CDR1 and CDR2: SGDLS, YYNGEE. Unmatched junction bases numbered 13, after V lost 4 bases and J lost 8 bases.

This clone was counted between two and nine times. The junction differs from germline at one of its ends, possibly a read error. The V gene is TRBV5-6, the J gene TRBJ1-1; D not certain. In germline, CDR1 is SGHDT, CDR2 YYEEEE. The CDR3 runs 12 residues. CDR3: CASSLDFTGGAF. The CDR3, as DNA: TGTGCCAGCAGCTTGGACTTTACGGGAGGTGCCTTT.

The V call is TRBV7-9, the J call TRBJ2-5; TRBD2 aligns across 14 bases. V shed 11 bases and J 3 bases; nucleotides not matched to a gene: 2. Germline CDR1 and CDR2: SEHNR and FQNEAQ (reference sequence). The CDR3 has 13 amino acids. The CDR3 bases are TGTGCCGGGGGACTAGCGGGAGAAGAGACCCAGTACTTC. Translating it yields CAGGLAGEETQYF.

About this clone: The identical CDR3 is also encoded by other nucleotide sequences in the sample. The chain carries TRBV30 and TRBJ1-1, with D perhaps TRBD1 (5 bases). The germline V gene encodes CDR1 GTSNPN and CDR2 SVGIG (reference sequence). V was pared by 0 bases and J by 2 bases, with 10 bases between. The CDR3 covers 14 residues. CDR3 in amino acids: CAWSVLGGNTEAFF. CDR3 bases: TGTGCCTGGAGTGTACTCGGGGGAAACACTGAAGCTTTCTTT.

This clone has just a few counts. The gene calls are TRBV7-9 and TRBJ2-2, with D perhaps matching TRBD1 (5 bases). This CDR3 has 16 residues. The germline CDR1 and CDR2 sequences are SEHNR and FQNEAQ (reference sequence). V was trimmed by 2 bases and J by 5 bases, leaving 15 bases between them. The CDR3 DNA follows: TGTGCCAGCAGCTTATTTGCAGGGATTCGAACCGGGGAGCTGTTTTTT. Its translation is CASSLFAGIRTGELFF.

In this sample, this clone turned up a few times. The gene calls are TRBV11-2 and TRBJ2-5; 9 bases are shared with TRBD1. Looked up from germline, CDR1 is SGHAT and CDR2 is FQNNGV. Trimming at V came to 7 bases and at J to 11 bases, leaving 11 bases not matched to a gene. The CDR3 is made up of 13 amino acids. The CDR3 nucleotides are TGTGCCAGCACCCTGGACAGGGGTGAAGAGCAGTACTTC. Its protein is CASTLDRGEEQYF.